This T cell receptor beta chain stems from a study of graft-versus-host responses after intestinal transplantation. General study results and limits: Subjects displaying graft-donor T cell macrochimerism possessed elevated graft-versus-host to host-versus-graft clonal ratios inside allografts. Declines in HvG clones occurring early post-transplant were associated with peak circulating GvH clone levels.

Graft material was processed, releasing intraepithelial and lamina propria lymphocytes. Worth noting for this clone: The target antigen is unknown.

The assay was immunoSEQ multiplex PCR, and TCRdb's table has in-frame clones only and misses some. The sample records about 30,000 clones, about 80% being singletons. Germline V lookup: CDR1 WNHNN, CDR2 SYGVQD (reference sequence). The CDR3 has 17 residues. Trimming pared 5 bases from V and 0 bases from J, leaving 17 bases between. Material: ileum tissue, obtained 98 days after intestinal transplantation. The sequence derives from a human patient who received an intestinal transplant, so some T cells may come from the graft donor. This chain uses TRBV10-1 with TRBJ1-3, with D perhaps matching TRBD1 (5 bases). CDR3 DNA sequence: TGCGCCAGCAGTCCCCAAAAACAGGTACACTCTGGAAACACCATATATTTT. This encodes CASSPQKQVHSGNTIYF.